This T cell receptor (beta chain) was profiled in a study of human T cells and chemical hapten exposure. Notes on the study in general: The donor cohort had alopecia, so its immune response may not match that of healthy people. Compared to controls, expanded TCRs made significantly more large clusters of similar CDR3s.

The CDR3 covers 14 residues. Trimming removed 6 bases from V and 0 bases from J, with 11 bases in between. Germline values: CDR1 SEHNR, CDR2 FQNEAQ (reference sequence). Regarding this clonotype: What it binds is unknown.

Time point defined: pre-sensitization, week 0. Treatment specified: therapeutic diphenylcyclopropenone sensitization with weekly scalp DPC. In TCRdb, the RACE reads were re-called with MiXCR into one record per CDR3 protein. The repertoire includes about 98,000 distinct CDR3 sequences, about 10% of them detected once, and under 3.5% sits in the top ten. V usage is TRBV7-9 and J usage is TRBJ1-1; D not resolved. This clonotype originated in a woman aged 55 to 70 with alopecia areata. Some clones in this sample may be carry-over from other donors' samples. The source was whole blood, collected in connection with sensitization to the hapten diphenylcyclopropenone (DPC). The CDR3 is CASSSENMNTEAFF. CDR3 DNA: TGTGCCAGCAGTTCCGAAAACATGAACACTGAAGCTTTCTTT.